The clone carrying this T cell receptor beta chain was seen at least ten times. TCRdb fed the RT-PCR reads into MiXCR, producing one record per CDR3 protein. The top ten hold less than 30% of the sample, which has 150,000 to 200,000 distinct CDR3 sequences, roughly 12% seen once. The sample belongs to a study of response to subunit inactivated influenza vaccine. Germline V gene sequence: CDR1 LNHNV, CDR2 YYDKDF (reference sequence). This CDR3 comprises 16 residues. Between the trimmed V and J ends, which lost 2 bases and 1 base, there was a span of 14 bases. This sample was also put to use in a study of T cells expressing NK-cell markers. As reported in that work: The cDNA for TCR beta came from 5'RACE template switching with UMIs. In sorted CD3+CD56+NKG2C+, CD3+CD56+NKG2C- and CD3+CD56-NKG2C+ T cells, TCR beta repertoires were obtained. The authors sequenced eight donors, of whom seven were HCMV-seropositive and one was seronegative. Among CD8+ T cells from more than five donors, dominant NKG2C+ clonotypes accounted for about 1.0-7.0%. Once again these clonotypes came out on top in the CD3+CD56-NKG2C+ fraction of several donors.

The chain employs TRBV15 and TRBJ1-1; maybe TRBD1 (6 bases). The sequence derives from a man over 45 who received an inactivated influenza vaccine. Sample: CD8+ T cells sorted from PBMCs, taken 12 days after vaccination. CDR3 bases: TGTGCCACCAGCAGAAGGGGGACGGAAGGGAACACTGAAGCTTTCTTT. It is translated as CATSRRGTEGNTEAFF.